Described below is a single T cell receptor beta chain sequence and its context. This sample stems from a study of early T cells in non-severe SARS-CoV-2 infection. Individually, cDNA molecules had unique molecular identifiers attached to them. A single record per CDR3 protein comes from TCRdb applying MiXCR to the 5' RACE reads. This table has 40,000 to 55,000 distinct CDR3 sequences, about 9.2% appearing once. Sequencing was carried out using whole blood. The TCR sequence derives from an adult who was a healthcare worker with PCR-confirmed SARS-CoV-2 infection or an uninfected control (not recorded which).

In DNA form, the CDR3 reads TGTGCCAGCAGATCTCTTTCAACCACCGGGGAGCTGTTTTTT. It yields the protein CASRSLSTTGELFF. The rearrangement links TRBV12-3 or TRBV12-4 to TRBJ2-2; D is undetermined. V lost 6 bases and J 4 bases, leaving 12 bases between the germline ends. CDR3 size: 14 residues.